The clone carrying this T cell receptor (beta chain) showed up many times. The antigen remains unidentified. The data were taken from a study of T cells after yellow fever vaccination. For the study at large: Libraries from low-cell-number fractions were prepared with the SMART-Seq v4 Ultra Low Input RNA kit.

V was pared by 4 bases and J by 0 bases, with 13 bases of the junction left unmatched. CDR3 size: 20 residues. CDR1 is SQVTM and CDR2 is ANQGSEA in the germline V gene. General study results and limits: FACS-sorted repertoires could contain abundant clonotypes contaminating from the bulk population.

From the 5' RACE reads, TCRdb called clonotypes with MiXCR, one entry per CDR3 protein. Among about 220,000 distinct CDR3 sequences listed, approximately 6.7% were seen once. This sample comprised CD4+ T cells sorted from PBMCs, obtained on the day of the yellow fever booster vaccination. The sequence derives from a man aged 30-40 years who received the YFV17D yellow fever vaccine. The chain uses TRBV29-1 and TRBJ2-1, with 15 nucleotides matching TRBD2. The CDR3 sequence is CSVVGTPGTSGRSSYNEQFF. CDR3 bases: TGCAGCGTTGTAGGGACACCCGGGACTAGCGGGAGGAGCTCCTACAATGAGCAGTTCTTC.